The 3 T cell receptor beta chains in this list originate from one sample, sequenced in a study of shared clonotypes between healthy human individuals. TCRdb's copy holds only in-frame clones and misses some; the assay was immunoSEQ multiplex PCR. The table includes roughly 300,000 clones, around nine tenths detected once. Source material: memory CD8+ T cells sorted from blood. Subset reported: CD45RO+ cells pooled with CCR7-negative TemRA cells. The receptors come from a man younger than 30 in good health.

The rearrangement links TRBV7-9 to TRBJ1-1, with D maybe TRBD1 (5 bases). Germline values: CDR1 SEHNR, CDR2 FQNEAQ (reference sequence). The CDR3 length is 17 residues. Trimming pared 4 bases from V and 3 bases from J, leaving 21 bases between. CDR3 protein: CASSSTPRVLGDTEAFF. The DNA for the CDR3 is TGTGCCAGCAGCTCGACCCCCAGGGTGTTGGGGGACACTGAAGCTTTCTTT.

The V call is TRBV27, the J call TRBJ2-1; 8 bases match TRBD1. The CDR3 has 19 residues. The germline gives CDR1 MNHEY, CDR2 SMNVEV (reference sequence). V lost 7 bases, J lost 0 bases, and 17 bases stayed unmatched. As DNA, the CDR3 is TGTGCCAGCACTATAGGGACAGGAATTGGTCCAAGCTCCTACAATGAGCAGTTCTTC. This codes for CASTIGTGIGPSSYNEQFF.

In this sample, this clone turned up once. The rearrangement uses TRBV2 and TRBJ2-5, with D perhaps assigned TRBD1 or TRBD2 (5 bases each). Trimming pared 1 base from V and 4 bases from J, leaving 19 bases between. Germline loops: CDR1 SNHLY, CDR2 FYNNEI. This CDR3 region has 17 residues. The CDR3 region is CASSEVSGTTVGETQYF. The CDR3 DNA reads TGTGCCAGCAGTGAAGTTTCCGGGACGACAGTGGGAGAGACCCAGTACTTC.